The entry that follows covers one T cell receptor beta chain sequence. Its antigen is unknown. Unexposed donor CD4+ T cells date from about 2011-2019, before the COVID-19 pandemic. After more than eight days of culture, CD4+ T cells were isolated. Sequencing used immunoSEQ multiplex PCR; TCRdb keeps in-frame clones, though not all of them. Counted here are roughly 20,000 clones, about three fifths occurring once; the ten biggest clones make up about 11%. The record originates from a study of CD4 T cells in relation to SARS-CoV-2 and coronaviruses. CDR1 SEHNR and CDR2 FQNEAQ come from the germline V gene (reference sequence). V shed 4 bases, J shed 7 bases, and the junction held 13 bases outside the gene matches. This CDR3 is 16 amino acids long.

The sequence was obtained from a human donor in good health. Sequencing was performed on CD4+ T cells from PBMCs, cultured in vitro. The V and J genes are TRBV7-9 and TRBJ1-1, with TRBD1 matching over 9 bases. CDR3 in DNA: TGTGCCAGCAGCTACCAAGGAGGGACAGGGACAGTTGAAGCTTTCTTT. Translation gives CASSYQGGTGTVEAFF. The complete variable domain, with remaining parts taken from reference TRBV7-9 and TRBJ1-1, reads DTGVSQNPRHKITKRGQNVTFRCDPISEHNRLYWYRQTLGQGPEFLTYFQNEAQLEKSRLLSDRFSAERPKGSFSTLEIQRTEQGDSAMYLCASSYQGGTGTVEAFFGQGTRLTVV.